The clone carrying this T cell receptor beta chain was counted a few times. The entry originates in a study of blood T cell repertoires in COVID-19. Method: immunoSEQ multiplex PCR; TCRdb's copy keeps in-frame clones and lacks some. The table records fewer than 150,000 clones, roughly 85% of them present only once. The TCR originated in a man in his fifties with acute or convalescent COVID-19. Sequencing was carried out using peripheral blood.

CDR3 loop: CASSVDSYNSPLHF. In DNA form, the CDR3 reads TGTGCCAGCAGCGTAGACAGCTATAATTCACCCCTCCACTTT. The chain links TRBV9 to TRBJ1-6; D is undetermined. CDR1 is SGDLS, CDR2 YYNGEE, per germline. This CDR3 is 14 amino acids long. The V gene lost 0 bases and the J gene lost 3 bases, with 4 bases spanning the gap.